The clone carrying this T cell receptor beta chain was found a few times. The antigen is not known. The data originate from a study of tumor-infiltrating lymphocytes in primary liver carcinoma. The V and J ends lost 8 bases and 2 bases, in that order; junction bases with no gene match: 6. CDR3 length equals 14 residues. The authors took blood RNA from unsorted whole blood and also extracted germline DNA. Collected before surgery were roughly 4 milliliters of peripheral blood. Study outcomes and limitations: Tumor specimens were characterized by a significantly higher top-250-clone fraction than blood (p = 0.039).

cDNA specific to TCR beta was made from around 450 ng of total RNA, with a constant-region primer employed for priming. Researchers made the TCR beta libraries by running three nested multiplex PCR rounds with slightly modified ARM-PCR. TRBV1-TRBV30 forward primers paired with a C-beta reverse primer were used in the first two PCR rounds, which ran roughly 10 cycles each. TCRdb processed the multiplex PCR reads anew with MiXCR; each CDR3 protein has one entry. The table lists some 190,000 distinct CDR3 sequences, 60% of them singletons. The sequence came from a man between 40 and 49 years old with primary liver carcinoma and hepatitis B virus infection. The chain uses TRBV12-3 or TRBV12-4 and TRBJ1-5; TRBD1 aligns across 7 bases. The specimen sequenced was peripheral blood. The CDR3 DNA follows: TGTGCCAGCCGTCAAACAGGGGGCAATCAGCCCCAGCATTTT. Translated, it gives CASRQTGGNQPQHF.